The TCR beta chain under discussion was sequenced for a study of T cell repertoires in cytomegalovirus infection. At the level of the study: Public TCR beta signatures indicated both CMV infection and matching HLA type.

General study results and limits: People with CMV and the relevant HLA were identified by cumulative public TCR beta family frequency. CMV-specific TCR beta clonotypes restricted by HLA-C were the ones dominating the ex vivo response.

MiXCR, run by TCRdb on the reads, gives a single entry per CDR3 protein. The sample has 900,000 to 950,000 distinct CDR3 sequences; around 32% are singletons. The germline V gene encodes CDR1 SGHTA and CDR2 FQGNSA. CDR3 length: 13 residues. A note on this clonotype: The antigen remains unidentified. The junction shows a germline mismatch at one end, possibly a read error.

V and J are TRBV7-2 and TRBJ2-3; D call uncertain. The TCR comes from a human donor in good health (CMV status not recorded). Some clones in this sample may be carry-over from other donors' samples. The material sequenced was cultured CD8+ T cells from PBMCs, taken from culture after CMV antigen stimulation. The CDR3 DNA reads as TGTGCCAACAGCTACCTATTGGCCCGTTCGCAGTATTTT. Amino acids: CANSYLLARSQYF.